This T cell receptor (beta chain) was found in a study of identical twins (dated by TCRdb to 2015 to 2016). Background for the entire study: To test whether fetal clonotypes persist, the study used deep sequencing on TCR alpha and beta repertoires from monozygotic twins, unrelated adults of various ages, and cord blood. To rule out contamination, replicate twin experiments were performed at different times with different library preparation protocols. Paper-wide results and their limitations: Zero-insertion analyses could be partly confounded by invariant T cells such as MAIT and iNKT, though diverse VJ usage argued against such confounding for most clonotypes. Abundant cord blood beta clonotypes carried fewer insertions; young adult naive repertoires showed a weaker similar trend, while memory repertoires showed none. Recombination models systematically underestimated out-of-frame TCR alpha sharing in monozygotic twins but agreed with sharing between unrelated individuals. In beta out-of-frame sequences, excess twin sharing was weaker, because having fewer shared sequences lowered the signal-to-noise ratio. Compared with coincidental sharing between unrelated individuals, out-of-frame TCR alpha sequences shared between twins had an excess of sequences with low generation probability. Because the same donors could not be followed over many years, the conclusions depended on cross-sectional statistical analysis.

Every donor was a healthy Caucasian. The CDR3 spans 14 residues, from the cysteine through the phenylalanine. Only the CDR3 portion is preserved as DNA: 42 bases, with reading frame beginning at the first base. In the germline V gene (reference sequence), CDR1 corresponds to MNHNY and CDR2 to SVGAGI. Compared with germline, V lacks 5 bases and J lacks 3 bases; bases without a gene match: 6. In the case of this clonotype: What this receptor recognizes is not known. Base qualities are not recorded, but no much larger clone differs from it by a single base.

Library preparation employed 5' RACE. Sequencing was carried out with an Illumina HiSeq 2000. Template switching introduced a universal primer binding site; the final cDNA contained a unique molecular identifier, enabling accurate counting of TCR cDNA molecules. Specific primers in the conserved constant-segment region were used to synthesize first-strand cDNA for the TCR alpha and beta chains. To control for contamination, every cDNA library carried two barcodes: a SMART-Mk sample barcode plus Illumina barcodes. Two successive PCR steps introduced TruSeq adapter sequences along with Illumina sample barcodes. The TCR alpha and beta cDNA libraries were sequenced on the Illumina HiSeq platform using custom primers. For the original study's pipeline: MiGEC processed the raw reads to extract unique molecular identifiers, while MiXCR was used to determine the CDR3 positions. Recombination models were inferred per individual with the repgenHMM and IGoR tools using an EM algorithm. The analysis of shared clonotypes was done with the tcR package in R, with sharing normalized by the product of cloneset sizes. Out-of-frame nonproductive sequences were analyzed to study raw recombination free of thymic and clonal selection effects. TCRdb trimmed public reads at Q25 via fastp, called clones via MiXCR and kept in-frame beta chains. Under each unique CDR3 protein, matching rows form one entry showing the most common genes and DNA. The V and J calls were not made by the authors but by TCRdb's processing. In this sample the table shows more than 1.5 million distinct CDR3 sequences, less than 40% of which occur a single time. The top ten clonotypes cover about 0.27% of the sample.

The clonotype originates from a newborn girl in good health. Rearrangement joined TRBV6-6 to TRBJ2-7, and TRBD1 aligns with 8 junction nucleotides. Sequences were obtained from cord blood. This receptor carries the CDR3 CASSRQGKVYEQYF. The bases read TGTGCCAGCAGTCGACAGGGGAAGGTCTACGAGCAGTACTTC.